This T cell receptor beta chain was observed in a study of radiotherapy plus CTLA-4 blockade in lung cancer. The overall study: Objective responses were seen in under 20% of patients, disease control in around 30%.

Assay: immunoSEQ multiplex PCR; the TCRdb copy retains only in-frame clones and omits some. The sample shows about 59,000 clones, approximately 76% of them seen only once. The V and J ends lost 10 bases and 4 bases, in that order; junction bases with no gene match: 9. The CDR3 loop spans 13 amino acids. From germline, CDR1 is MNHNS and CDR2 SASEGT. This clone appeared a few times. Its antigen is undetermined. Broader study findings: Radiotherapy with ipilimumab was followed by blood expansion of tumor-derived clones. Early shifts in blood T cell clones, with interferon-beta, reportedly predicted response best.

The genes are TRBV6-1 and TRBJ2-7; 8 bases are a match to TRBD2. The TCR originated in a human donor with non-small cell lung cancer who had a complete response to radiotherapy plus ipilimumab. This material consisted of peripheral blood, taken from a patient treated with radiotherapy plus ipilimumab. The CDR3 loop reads CANSLADDYEQYF. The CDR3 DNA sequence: TGTGCCAACTCACTAGCGGACGATTACGAGCAGTACTTC.